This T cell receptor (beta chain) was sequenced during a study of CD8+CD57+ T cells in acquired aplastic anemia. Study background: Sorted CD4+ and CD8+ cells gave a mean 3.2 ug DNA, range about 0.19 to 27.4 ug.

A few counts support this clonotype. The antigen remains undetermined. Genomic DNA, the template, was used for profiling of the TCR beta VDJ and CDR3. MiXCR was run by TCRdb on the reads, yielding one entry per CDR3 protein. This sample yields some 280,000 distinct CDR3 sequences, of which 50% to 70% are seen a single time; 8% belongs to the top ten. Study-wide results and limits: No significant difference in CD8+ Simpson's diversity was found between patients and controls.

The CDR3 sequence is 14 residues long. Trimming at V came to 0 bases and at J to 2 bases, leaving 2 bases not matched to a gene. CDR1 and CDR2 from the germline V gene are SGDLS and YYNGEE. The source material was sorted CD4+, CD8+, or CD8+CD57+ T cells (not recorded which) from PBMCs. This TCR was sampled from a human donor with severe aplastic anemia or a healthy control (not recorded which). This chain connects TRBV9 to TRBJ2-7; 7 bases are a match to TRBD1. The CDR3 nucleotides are TGTGCCAGCAGCGTAGGGACAGGCGCCTACGAGCAGTACTTC. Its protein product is CASSVGTGAYEQYF.